The rows below give T cell receptor beta chains drawn from one sample of a study of blood T cell repertoires in COVID-19. The method was immunoSEQ multiplex PCR; TCRdb's version includes in-frame clones alone and lacks a portion of them. The repertoire includes tens of thousands of clones, 60% to 80% of them detected once, and about 39% sits in the top ten. Sequencing was done on a sample of peripheral blood. The receptors here all came from a man in his sixties or seventies with active or convalescent COVID-19. The CDR3 runs from the conserved cysteine through the conserved F or W. Fields, in order: J gene, clone size, V gene, D gene, CDR3 DNA, CDR3 protein. The D gene is left open where the match is weak. A clone size is listed for some rows: how often the clone was seen (once, few, many), or a class if it is expanded.

J gene: TRBJ2-2
clone size: NA
V gene: TRBV28
D gene: TRBD1
CDR3 DNA: TGTGCCAGCAGTTGGGACAGGGCGAACACCGGGGAGCTGTTTTTT
CDR3 protein: CASSWDRANTGELFF

J gene: TRBJ1-5
clone size: NA
V gene: TRBV5-1
D gene: NA
CDR3 DNA: TGCGCCAGCAGCTTGGGCCCCTCGGGGGGCGAAGGTCAGCCCCAGCATTTT
CDR3 protein: CASSLGPSGGEGQPQHF

J gene: TRBJ1-1
clone size: NA
V gene: TRBV30
D gene: NA
CDR3 DNA: TGTGCCTGGAGTGTAGGCAGGCCCGGGGACACTGAAGCTTTCTTT
CDR3 protein: CAWSVGRPGDTEAFF

J gene: TRBJ2-6
clone size: NA
V gene: TRBV18
D gene: TRBD1
CDR3 DNA: TGTGCCAGCTCGTACAGGGGGTTGTACTCTGGGGCCAACGTCCTGACTTTC
CDR3 protein: CASSYRGLYSGANVLTF

J gene: TRBJ1-1
clone size: NA
V gene: TRBV5-5
D gene: NA
CDR3 DNA: TGTGCCAGCAGCTTGGACAGGGCCATCCCTGAAGCTTTCTTT
CDR3 protein: CASSLDRAIPEAFF

J gene: TRBJ2-7
clone size: NA
V gene: TRBV12-2
D gene: NA
CDR3 DNA: TGTGCAAGTCGCTTCTCCTGGACTAGCGGGTTCTACGAGCAGTACTTC
CDR3 protein: CASRFSWTSGFYEQYF

J gene: TRBJ1-6
clone size: NA
V gene: TRBV6-2/TRBV6-3
D gene: NA
CDR3 DNA: TGTGCCAGCAGTTACGACGGGGATTCCCTCCACTTT
CDR3 protein: CASSYDGDSLHF

J gene: TRBJ1-2
clone size: NA
V gene: TRBV15
D gene: NA
CDR3 DNA: TGTGCCACCAGCAGAGGAGGCGTAGGTGAGGGCTACACCTTC
CDR3 protein: CATSRGGVGEGYTF

J gene: TRBJ1-2
clone size: NA
V gene: TRBV6-5
D gene: TRBD1
CDR3 DNA: TGTGCCAGCAGGTTGGGGGGACAGTCCTATGGCTACACCTTC
CDR3 protein: CASRLGGQSYGYTF

J gene: TRBJ2-5
clone size: NA
V gene: TRBV19
D gene: NA
CDR3 DNA: TGTGCCAGTAGTAAGGCAGGGGTCCTCCAAGAGACCCAGTACTTC
CDR3 protein: CASSKAGVLQETQYF

J gene: TRBJ2-2
clone size: NA
V gene: TRBV30
D gene: NA
CDR3 DNA: TGTGCCTGGAGACCACTTTTCCGGGACACCGGGGAGCTGTTTTTT
CDR3 protein: CAWRPLFRDTGELFF

J gene: TRBJ1-3
clone size: NA
V gene: TRBV13
D gene: NA
CDR3 DNA: TGTGCCAGCAGCCCACGGGGGGTAAGGGGAAACACCATATATTTT
CDR3 protein: CASSPRGVRGNTIYF

J gene: TRBJ2-3
clone size: NA
V gene: TRBV19
D gene: TRBD2
CDR3 DNA: TGTGCCAGCAACAAACAAACCATAGCGGGCAGCACAGATACGCAGTATTTT
CDR3 protein: CASNKQTIAGSTDTQYF

J gene: TRBJ1-1
clone size: once
V gene: TRBV14
D gene: NA
CDR3 DNA: TGTGCCAGCAGCCAAGATACGTGGCGGACAGAAGCTTTCTTT
CDR3 protein: CASSQDTWRTEAFF

J gene: TRBJ2-2
clone size: NA
V gene: TRBV16
D gene: NA
CDR3 DNA: TGTGCCAGCAGCCCCAACAGAAACACCGGGGAGCTGTTTTTT
CDR3 protein: CASSPNRNTGELFF

J gene: TRBJ1-2
clone size: NA
V gene: TRBV6-2/TRBV6-3
D gene: TRBD1
CDR3 DNA: TGTGCCAGCAGTTCGGGACAGGGCTATGGCTACACCTTC
CDR3 protein: CASSSGQGYGYTF

J gene: TRBJ1-1
clone size: once
V gene: TRBV19
D gene: NA
CDR3 DNA: TGTGCCAGTAGCATCGGACAGACTGAAGCTTTCTTT
CDR3 protein: CASSIGQTEAFF

J gene: TRBJ1-6
clone size: NA
V gene: TRBV27
D gene: NA
CDR3 DNA: TGTGCCAGCAGTTTGGGGCTCGTTCGATCCAGCAGGTCACCCCTCCACTTT
CDR3 protein: CASSLGLVRSSRSPLHF

J gene: TRBJ1-4
clone size: NA
V gene: TRBV2
D gene: TRBD1
CDR3 DNA: TGTGCCAGCAGGACAGGGTCGAACAATGAAAAACTGTTTTTT
CDR3 protein: CASRTGSNNEKLFF

J gene: TRBJ1-4
clone size: NA
V gene: TRBV11-3
D gene: TRBD1
CDR3 DNA: TGTGCCAGCAGCAAAGACGGGACAGGGAATGAAAAACTGTTTTTT
CDR3 protein: CASSKDGTGNEKLFF

J gene: TRBJ2-3
clone size: NA
V gene: TRBV7-2
D gene: NA
CDR3 DNA: TGTGCCAGCAGCTTGACTAGAACTAGCACAGATACGCAGTATTTT
CDR3 protein: CASSLTRTSTDTQYF

J gene: TRBJ2-6
clone size: NA
V gene: TRBV7-2
D gene: TRBD1
CDR3 DNA: TGTGCCAGCAGCTCGACAGGGGGTTACTCTGGGGCCAACGTCCTGACTTTC
CDR3 protein: CASSSTGGYSGANVLTF

J gene: TRBJ1-1
clone size: few
V gene: TRBV6-6
D gene: TRBD1
CDR3 DNA: TGTGCCAGCAGTCACGCCGGCCAGATAACAGGGGTCGGTGAAGCTTTCTTT
CDR3 protein: CASSHAGQITGVGEAFF

J gene: TRBJ1-4
clone size: NA
V gene: TRBV11-3
D gene: TRBD1
CDR3 DNA: TGTGCCAGCAGCTCACAGGGGGCGACAACTAATGAAAAACTGTTTTTT
CDR3 protein: CASSSQGATTNEKLFF

J gene: TRBJ1-1
clone size: NA
V gene: TRBV6-6
D gene: NA
CDR3 DNA: TGTGCCAGCAGTTACCTAGTCTACACTGAAGCTTTCTTT
CDR3 protein: CASSYLVYTEAFF

J gene: TRBJ2-7
clone size: NA
V gene: TRBV18
D gene: TRBD1
CDR3 DNA: TGTGCCAGCTCACCACTTTGGGACAGGAGAAGCGAGCAGTACTTC
CDR3 protein: CASSPLWDRRSEQYF

J gene: TRBJ1-6
clone size: few
V gene: TRBV21-1
D gene: NA
CDR3 DNA: TGTGCCAGCAGCGCGCAGGGGATCGGTTCACCCCTCCACTTT
CDR3 protein: CASSAQGIGSPLHF

J gene: TRBJ2-2
clone size: few
V gene: TRBV19
D gene: TRBD1
CDR3 DNA: TGTGCCAGTAGTATACTTAGGACAGGGGGCACCGGGGAGCTGTTTTTT
CDR3 protein: CASSILRTGGTGELFF

J gene: TRBJ2-7
clone size: few
V gene: TRBV6-5
D gene: NA
CDR3 DNA: TGTGCCAGCACCATTGGAAGGACAGCAGAACGACAGTACTTC
CDR3 protein: CASTIGRTAERQYF

J gene: TRBJ1-3
clone size: NA
V gene: TRBV9
D gene: NA
CDR3 DNA: TGTGCCAGCAGCCCTCAGGGGTCCAGAAACACCATATATTTT
CDR3 protein: CASSPQGSRNTIYF

J gene: TRBJ2-2
clone size: NA
V gene: TRBV4-1
D gene: TRBD2
CDR3 DNA: TGCGCCAGCAGCCAAGGCGGGGGAGAGCTGTTTTTT
CDR3 protein: CASSQGGGELFF

J gene: TRBJ2-7
clone size: NA
V gene: TRBV11-3
D gene: TRBD2
CDR3 DNA: TGTGCCAGCAGCGCGGGACTAGCGGGGAATCTTTTCTACGAGCAGTACTTC
CDR3 protein: CASSAGLAGNLFYEQYF

J gene: TRBJ2-5
clone size: NA
V gene: TRBV11-3
D gene: NA
CDR3 DNA: TGTGCCAGCAGCTTTCCCAAACAGGGTATGGAGACCCAGTACTTC
CDR3 protein: CASSFPKQGMETQYF

J gene: TRBJ1-2
clone size: NA
V gene: TRBV27
D gene: NA
CDR3 DNA: TGTGCCAGCAGTGCCGACAGGCGGGCCTATGGCTACACCTTC
CDR3 protein: CASSADRRAYGYTF

J gene: TRBJ2-7
clone size: once
V gene: TRBV2
D gene: NA
CDR3 DNA: TGTGCCAGCAGTGAACGTCCGGGACACTCCTACGAGCAGTACTTC
CDR3 protein: CASSERPGHSYEQYF

J gene: TRBJ1-4
clone size: once
V gene: TRBV6-5
D gene: NA
CDR3 DNA: TGTGCCAGCAGTTACTCCATACGGGGGACTAATGAAAAACTGTTTTTT
CDR3 protein: CASSYSIRGTNEKLFF

J gene: TRBJ1-6
clone size: few
V gene: TRBV21-1
D gene: NA
CDR3 DNA: TGTGCCAGCAGTCGCGACAGGGGAAGTTCACCCCTCCACTTT
CDR3 protein: CASSRDRGSSPLHF

J gene: TRBJ1-1
clone size: few
V gene: TRBV12-5
D gene: TRBD1
CDR3 DNA: TGTGCTAGTGTTCTTAACCACCACAGGGGGCTTAACACTGAAGCTTTCTTT
CDR3 protein: CASVLNHHRGLNTEAFF

J gene: TRBJ2-5
clone size: NA
V gene: TRBV9
D gene: TRBD1
CDR3 DNA: TGTGCCAGTAGCACGAGCGGGACAGGGGGTTTTTGGGAGACCCAGTACTTC
CDR3 protein: CASSTSGTGGFWETQYF

J gene: TRBJ1-2
clone size: NA
V gene: TRBV11-2
D gene: NA
CDR3 DNA: TGTGCCAGCAGCTTAGTACAGGGAAATAACTATGGCTACACCTTC
CDR3 protein: CASSLVQGNNYGYTF

J gene: TRBJ2-5
clone size: once
V gene: TRBV27
D gene: NA
CDR3 DNA: TGTGCCAGCAGACAGGGCCTCCAAGAGACCCAGTACTTC
CDR3 protein: CASRQGLQETQYF

J gene: TRBJ2-7
clone size: NA
V gene: TRBV11-3
D gene: TRBD1
CDR3 DNA: TGTGCCAGCAGCTTAGGTCAGGGGGCACGCCATTACGAGCAGTACTTC
CDR3 protein: CASSLGQGARHYEQYF

J gene: TRBJ1-2
clone size: NA
V gene: TRBV9
D gene: TRBD1
CDR3 DNA: TGTGCCAGCAGCCCCCGACAGGGGGAAGGCTACACCTTC
CDR3 protein: CASSPRQGEGYTF

J gene: TRBJ2-1
clone size: NA
V gene: TRBV30
D gene: NA
CDR3 DNA: TGTGCCTGCGACCCGAGCGGATACAATGAGCAGTTCTTC
CDR3 protein: CACDPSGYNEQFF

J gene: TRBJ2-6
clone size: NA
V gene: TRBV9
D gene: TRBD1
CDR3 DNA: TGTGCCAGCAATCCTACACAGGGACAGGGGGCGGCCGGGGCCAACGTCCTGACTTTC
CDR3 protein: CASNPTQGQGAAGANVLTF

J gene: TRBJ2-1
clone size: NA
V gene: TRBV14
D gene: TRBD2
CDR3 DNA: TGTGCCAGCAGCCAAGGTCGGGGGGTCTTTGGGCAGTTCTTC
CDR3 protein: CASSQGRGVFGQFF

J gene: TRBJ2-2
clone size: NA
V gene: TRBV2
D gene: TRBD2
CDR3 DNA: TGTGCCAGCAAGCGGGGGGGAGAGGTCACCGGGGAGCTGTTTTTT
CDR3 protein: CASKRGGEVTGELFF

J gene: TRBJ2-1
clone size: NA
V gene: TRBV11-3
D gene: TRBD2
CDR3 DNA: TGTGCCAGCAGCTTCGCGGGAGTTGGAGGGAATGAGCAGTTCTTC
CDR3 protein: CASSFAGVGGNEQFF

J gene: TRBJ1-2
clone size: NA
V gene: TRBV19
D gene: TRBD1
CDR3 DNA: TGTGCCAGTAGCCAACTACAGGGGGCGGGGGGATATGGCTACACCTTC
CDR3 protein: CASSQLQGAGGYGYTF

J gene: TRBJ2-1
clone size: NA
V gene: TRBV7-7
D gene: TRBD2
CDR3 DNA: TGTGCCAGCAGCTTAAACAGCGGGGGAAACAATGAGCAGTTCTTC
CDR3 protein: CASSLNSGGNNEQFF

J gene: TRBJ1-2
clone size: NA
V gene: TRBV7-2
D gene: TRBD1
CDR3 DNA: TGTGCCAGCAGCGGAAACAGGGGTAACTATGGCTACACCTTC
CDR3 protein: CASSGNRGNYGYTF

J gene: TRBJ2-7
clone size: few
V gene: TRBV11-2
D gene: NA
CDR3 DNA: TGTGCCAGCAGCTTAGTGCGTGTCTACGAGCAGTACTTC
CDR3 protein: CASSLVRVYEQYF

J gene: TRBJ2-1
clone size: NA
V gene: TRBV7-3
D gene: TRBD2
CDR3 DNA: TGTGCCAGCAGCCCGCGACTAGCGGGAGAGCAGTTCTTC
CDR3 protein: CASSPRLAGEQFF